A single sample is the source of the 22 T cell receptor beta chains below, sequenced in a study of breast tumors, draining lymph nodes, adjacent tissues. The lymph nodes were axillary draining lymph nodes from breast cancer patients. TCRdb used MiXCR to reprocess the multiplex PCR reads, holding one entry per CDR3 protein. This sample carries 200,000 to 250,000 distinct CDR3 sequences, about 34% of them seen once, and the ten largest clones take approximately 4%. Sequencing was done on a sample of axillary lymph node tissue. Receptors were obtained from a female donor with breast cancer. Some clones in this sample may be carry-over from other donors' samples.

The V and J genes are TRBV6-6 and TRBJ2-1; 10 bases align to TRBD2. The length of the CDR3 is 16 residues. J lost 5 bases, V lost 5 bases, and 9 bases had no gene match. Germline V lookup: CDR1 MNHNY, CDR2 SVGAGI (reference sequence). Written as DNA, the CDR3 is TGTGCCAGCAGTCACCCGACTAGCGGGTACAACAATGAGCAGTTCTTC. Translating it yields CASSHPTSGYNNEQFF.

As to this clonotype: A much more abundant neighbour one base away suggests this may be a read error. The CDR3 coding sequence is TGTGCCAGCAGTCACTCTCCGTCCAGGGGGGATGGCTACACCTTC. It codes for CASSHSPSRGDGYTF. V is TRBV6-4 and J is TRBJ1-2; 7 nucleotides line up with TRBD1. The CDR3 covers 15 residues. The germline CDR1 and CDR2 sequences are MRHNA and SNTAGT.

The chain uses TRBV5-8 and TRBJ2-1; 10 bases line up with TRBD2. This CDR3 has 15 residues. Germline CDR1 is SGHTS and CDR2 is YDEGEE. With 2 bases clipped from V and 8 bases from J, the junction kept 7 bases outside the gene matches. The CDR3 loop reads CASSLSGGAVYEQFF. The CDR3 bases are TGTGCCAGCAGCTTAAGCGGGGGGGCGGTCTATGAGCAGTTCTTC. The complete variable domain, with remaining parts taken from reference TRBV5-8 and TRBJ2-1, reads EAGVTQSPTHLIKTRGQQATLRCSPISGHTSVYWYQQALGLGLQFLLWYDEGEERNRGNFPPRFSGRQFPNYSSELNVNALELEDSALYLCASSLSGGAVYEQFFGPGTRLTVL.

V usage is TRBV20-1 and J usage is TRBJ2-3, with 9 positions matching TRBD2. Germline V lookup: CDR1 DFQATT, CDR2 SNEGSKA (reference sequence). The CDR3 is 16 residues long. V was pared by 4 bases and J by 0 bases, with 8 bases of the junction left unmatched. The DNA for the CDR3 is TGCAGTGCTAAACGGACTAGCGCGACCAGCACAGATACGCAGTATTTT. Its protein product is CSAKRTSATSTDTQYF.

In regard to this clonotype: A single base separates this from a much larger clone, so it may be a read error. The chain has TRBV20-1 and TRBJ2-1; D not certain. Germline lookup yields CDR1 DFQATT and CDR2 SNEGSKA (reference sequence). CDR3 length: 11 amino acids. CDR3 loop: CSAMSGNEQSF. The CDR3 DNA follows: TGCAGTGCTATGTCTGGGAATGAGCAGTCCTTC.

This clonotype was observed many times. The V call is TRBV5-1, the J call TRBJ2-7; D is possibly TRBD1 (6 bases). V lost 0 bases to trimming and J lost 7 bases, with 14 bases between them. Looked up from germline, CDR1 is SGHRS and CDR2 is YFSETQ. The CDR3 has 14 amino acids. Written as DNA, the CDR3 is TGCGCCAGCAGCTTGGAACAGGGAGTGAGGGAGCAGTACTTC. Translation gives CASSLEQGVREQYF.

The chain couples TRBV20-1 to TRBJ1-1, with no clear D. V was trimmed by 2 bases and J by 1 base, leaving 14 bases between them. The CDR3 is 15 residues long. Per germline, CDR1 DFQATT and CDR2 SNEGSKA (reference sequence). CDR3 region: CSARTAGKGNTEAFF. The CDR3 DNA reads as TGCAGTGCTAGAACCGCAGGTAAGGGGAACACTGAAGCTTTCTTT.

This clonotype occurred a few times. A read error may produce the germline difference seen at one junction end. The chain links TRBV7-9 to TRBJ1-6, with 9 bases aligning to TRBD1. Germline V gene data show CDR1 as SEHNR and CDR2 as FQNEAQ (reference sequence). The CDR3 loop spans 11 amino acids. The CDR3 DNA reads TGTGCCAGCAGCTCCCCGGGACAGGGCCGGTTT. Protein product: CASSSPGQGRF.

This clonotype was observed many times. This sequence joins TRBV6-6 and TRBJ2-5, with unresolved D. The CDR3 consists of 14 residues. CDR1 and CDR2 (germline): MNHNY, SVGAGI (reference sequence). Trimming shortened V by 5 bases and J by 0 bases, and 10 bases separated the two germline ends. As DNA, the CDR3 is TGTGCCAGCAGTCCTGACGGATACCAAGAGACCCAGTACTTC. Its protein product is CASSPDGYQETQYF.

This chain uses TRBV6-2 or TRBV6-3 with TRBJ2-1, with D uncertain. The ends were cut back, 8 bases at V and 10 bases at J, with 12 bases in the middle. The CDR3 consists of 11 residues. Germline V gene data show CDR1 as MNHEY and CDR2 as SVGEGT. This CDR3 is CASESGVEQFF. As DNA, the CDR3 is TGTGCCAGCGAGTCAGGCGTCGAGCAGTTCTTC.

This clonotype occurred many times. The J gene is TRBJ1-3, the V gene TRBV20-1; D not certain. Between the trimmed V and J ends, which lost 3 bases and 4 bases, there was a span of 7 bases. The CDR3 loop spans 12 amino acids. Germline V gene sequence: CDR1 DFQATT, CDR2 SNEGSKA (reference sequence). CDR3 sequence reads: CSAREGGNTIYF. CDR3 DNA: TGCAGTGCTAGGGAGGGAGGAAACACCATATATTTT.

The V call is TRBV5-4, the J call TRBJ2-7, with TRBD1 identical over 9 bases. The CDR3 is 14 amino acids. Trimming took 3 bases from V and 3 from J; bases not matched to a gene: 4. Germline V CDR1 and CDR2: SGHNT, YYREEE (reference sequence). The CDR3 loop is CASSWGTGIYEQYF. Here the CDR3 DNA reads TGTGCCAGCAGCTGGGGGACAGGGATCTACGAGCAGTACTTC.

This clonotype was seen repeatedly, ten times or more. The CDR3 DNA follows: TGTGCCAGCAGCACGGAGGGGACGTCTACGACCACGTTTAACAATCAGCCCCAGCATTTT. It codes for CASSTEGTSTTTFNNQPQHF. This sequence joins TRBV7-6 and TRBJ1-5, with a weak D call TRBD1 (5 bases). The CDR3 contains 20 residues. Trimming took off 5 bases at V and 3 bases at J, with 29 bases between the two ends. Germline V gene lookup returns CDR1 SGHVS and CDR2 FNYEAQ. Drawing the rest from reference TRBV7-6 and TRBJ1-5, the complete variable domain is GAGVSQSPRYKVTKRGQDVALRCDPISGHVSLYWYRQALGQGPEFLTYFNYEAQQDKSGLPNDRFSAERPEGSISTLTIQRTEQRDSAMYRCASSTEGTSTTTFNNQPQHFGDGTRLSIL.

The rearrangement joins TRBV2 to TRBJ1-2; 7 positions agree with TRBD1. Trimming at V came to 6 bases and at J to 7 bases, leaving 5 bases not matched to a gene. CDR1 and CDR2 from the germline V gene are SNHLY and FYNNEI. The CDR3 extends over 12 amino acids. The CDR3 reads CASSKGATGYTF. The CDR3 bases are TGTGCCAGCAGCAAGGGGGCGACTGGCTACACCTTC.

This clonotype was recorded many times. V gene TRBV7-2 combines with J gene TRBJ2-7; 8 bases are a match to TRBD1. CDR1 is SGHTA and CDR2 is FQGNSA in the germline V gene. Trimming removed 5 bases from V and 6 bases from J; junction bases left unmatched: 12. The length of the CDR3 is 15 residues. The CDR3 nucleotides are TGTGCCAGCAGCCCAAGGACAGGGTTGTTGGGCGAGCAGTACTTC. This codes for CASSPRTGLLGEQYF.

Comments on this clonotype: An end of the junction does not agree with germline; a read error may underlie this. This chain links TRBV7-7 with TRBJ2-1, with 8 bases lining up with TRBD2. The CDR3 loop spans 15 amino acids. Germline V gene lookup returns CDR1 SSHAT and CDR2 FNYEAQ (reference sequence). Here the CDR3 reads CASSLGRGGRNEQFF. In DNA, the CDR3 is TGTGCTAGCAGCTTAGGCCGGGGGGGCCGTAATGAGCAGTTCTTC.

This clonotype was detected ten times or more. This chain uses TRBV7-8 with TRBJ2-4; D gene unclear. Germline CDR1 SGHVS, CDR2 FQNEAQ. V lost 5 bases, J lost 0 bases, and 11 bases lay in between. The CDR3 has 15 residues. CDR3 nucleotide sequence: TGTGCCAGCAGCCACTACCTTCAAGCCAAAAACATTCAGTACTTC. Protein: CASSHYLQAKNIQYF.

Worth noting for this clonotype: A much larger clone differs from this one at a single base, so this may be a read error. This CDR3 is CASSLEWDRSNEQFF. The CDR3 coding sequence is TGTGCCAGCAGCTTAGAATGGGACAGATCCAATGAGCAGTTCTTC. This chain links TRBV11-2 with TRBJ2-1; TRBD1 matches at 7 bases. This CDR3 is 15 amino acids long. V was pared by 0 bases and J by 6 bases, with 5 bases of the junction left unmatched. Germline CDR1 reads SGHAT; CDR2 reads FQNNGV.

The rearrangement links TRBV6-2 or TRBV6-3 to TRBJ2-7, with 9 bases aligning to TRBD2. The CDR3 is made up of 14 amino acids. From germline, CDR1 is MNHEY and CDR2 SVGEGT. Trimming cost V 7 bases and J 6 bases; bases outside gene matches: 10. CDR3 in amino acids: CASTLGVAGVEQYF. CDR3 coding DNA: TGTGCCAGCACCCTTGGGGTAGCGGGAGTCGAGCAGTACTTC.

The genes are TRBV28 and TRBJ2-2; TRBD1 matches at 8 bases. With 6 bases clipped from V and 4 bases from J, the junction kept 7 bases outside the gene matches. This CDR3 region has 15 residues. From germline, CDR1 is MDHEN and CDR2 SYDVKM. Here the CDR3 reads CASSRTRGLTGELFF. The CDR3 DNA sequence: TGTGCCAGCAGCAGAACCAGGGGGCTCACCGGGGAGCTGTTTTTT.

In this sample, this clonotype turned up many times. V and J are TRBV7-2 and TRBJ1-2; a possible D gene is TRBD1 (6 bases). V lost 5 bases and J lost 8, with 15 bases in between. This CDR3 comprises 13 residues. Germline V gene sequence: CDR1 SGHTA, CDR2 FQGNSA. The CDR3 is CASSRGTLKGYTF. DNA for the CDR3: TGTGCCAGCAGCCGAGGGACACTCAAAGGCTACACCTTC.

The rearrangement joins TRBV7-3 to TRBJ2-5; 15 bases match TRBD2. Trimming at V came to 4 bases and at J to 5 bases, leaving 11 bases not matched to a gene. The CDR3 extends over 18 amino acids. The germline V gene has CDR1 SGHTA and CDR2 FQGTGA. CDR3 residues: CASSSVGLAGGQGETQYF. CDR3 bases: TGTGCCAGCAGCTCAGTGGGACTAGCGGGAGGTCAGGGGGAGACCCAGTACTTC.